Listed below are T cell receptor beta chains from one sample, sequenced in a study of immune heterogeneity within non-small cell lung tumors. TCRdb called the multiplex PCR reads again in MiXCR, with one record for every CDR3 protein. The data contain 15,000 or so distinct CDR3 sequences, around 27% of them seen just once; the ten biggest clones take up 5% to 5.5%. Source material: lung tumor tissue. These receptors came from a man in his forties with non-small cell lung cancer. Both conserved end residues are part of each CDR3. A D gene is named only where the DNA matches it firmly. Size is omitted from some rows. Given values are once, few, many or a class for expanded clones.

CDR3nt: TGTGCCAGCAGCCAAGATGGCACGGGGACAGATACGCAGTATTTT
CDR3aa: CASSQDGTGTDTQYF
j_gene: TRBJ2-3
v_gene: TRBV3-1
d_gene: NA
abundance: many

CDR3nt: TGCAGTGTGGAGGCCTTCGACAATGAGCAGTTCTTC
CDR3aa: CSVEAFDNEQFF
j_gene: TRBJ2-1
v_gene: TRBV20-1
d_gene: NA
abundance: NA

CDR3nt: TGTGCCAGCAGCTTGCGTCTTGGAAATAGCAATCAGCCCCAGCATTTT
CDR3aa: CASSLRLGNSNQPQHF
j_gene: TRBJ1-5
v_gene: TRBV5-6
d_gene: NA
abundance: many

CDR3nt: TGCGCCAGCAGCTTGCGCGGTGGGGAGGATGTCTTCGAGACCCAGTACTTC
CDR3aa: CASSLRGGEDVFETQYF
j_gene: TRBJ2-5
v_gene: TRBV5-1
d_gene: NA
abundance: NA

CDR3nt: TGTGCCAGCAGTCCACCCGAGCGGGAGGGGCAGTTCTTC
CDR3aa: CASSPPEREGQFF
j_gene: TRBJ2-1
v_gene: TRBV12-3/TRBV12-4
d_gene: TRBD2
abundance: many

CDR3nt: TGTGCCAGCAGCTTGGCTCGGGGGAAGTCGAGCGAGCAGTACTTC
CDR3aa: CASSLARGKSSEQYF
j_gene: TRBJ2-7
v_gene: TRBV5-6
d_gene: NA
abundance: many

CDR3nt: TGTGCCACCACCAGAGATGGTTCTCTGCCGCAGCATTTT
CDR3aa: CATTRDGSLPQHF
j_gene: TRBJ1-5
v_gene: TRBV15
d_gene: NA
abundance: NA

CDR3nt: TGCAGTGCTAGTCACAGACCCAACACCGGGGAGCTGTTTTTT
CDR3aa: CSASHRPNTGELFF
j_gene: TRBJ2-2
v_gene: TRBV20-1
d_gene: NA
abundance: NA

CDR3nt: TGTGCCAGCAGTGACTCTAGAAGGGGGGGGGCCAACGTCCTGACTTTC
CDR3aa: CASSDSRRGGANVLTF
j_gene: TRBJ2-6
v_gene: TRBV6-4
d_gene: NA
abundance: NA

CDR3nt: TGTGCCAGCAGCTTATCCTCCTTCTACGAGCAGTACTTC
CDR3aa: CASSLSSFYEQYF
j_gene: TRBJ2-7
v_gene: TRBV7-2
d_gene: NA
abundance: many

CDR3nt: TGTGCCAGCAGCTTGTTTGGTAGCGGGATATTCGACGAGCAGTACTTC
CDR3aa: CASSLFGSGIFDEQYF
j_gene: TRBJ2-7
v_gene: TRBV7-9
d_gene: TRBD2
abundance: medium-sized

CDR3nt: TGTGCCAGCAGTTTGGGTGGGCAGGGGGGTGGCTACGAGCAGTACTTC
CDR3aa: CASSLGGQGGGYEQYF
j_gene: TRBJ2-7
v_gene: TRBV27
d_gene: NA
abundance: medium-sized

CDR3nt: TGTGCCAGCAGCTTGGTTGTCCACAGGGAGACCTATGGCTACACCTTC
CDR3aa: CASSLVVHRETYGYTF
j_gene: TRBJ1-2
v_gene: TRBV5-4
d_gene: NA
abundance: few

CDR3nt: TGTGCCAGCAGCGTAGAGTCGGGGGGGACTGAAGCTTTCTTT
CDR3aa: CASSVESGGTEAFF
j_gene: TRBJ1-1
v_gene: TRBV9
d_gene: NA
abundance: NA

CDR3nt: TGCAGTGCTAGGAATAGCTACAGCACAGATACGCAGTATTTT
CDR3aa: CSARNSYSTDTQYF
j_gene: TRBJ2-3
v_gene: TRBV20-1
d_gene: NA
abundance: many

CDR3nt: TGTGCCAGCAGCTCCGGGAGAGGCGGCGCAGATACGAAGTATTTT
CDR3aa: CASSSGRGGADTKYF
j_gene: TRBJ2-3
v_gene: TRBV7-9
d_gene: NA
abundance: once

CDR3nt: TGTGCCAGCAGTTTAAGCCTAACAGGGATTGAGCAGTTCTTC
CDR3aa: CASSLSLTGIEQFF
j_gene: TRBJ2-1
v_gene: TRBV12-3/TRBV12-4
d_gene: NA
abundance: medium-sized

CDR3nt: TGTGCCAGCAGTTACTGGTTAGGGGGGTTTGGCTACACCTTC
CDR3aa: CASSYWLGGFGYTF
j_gene: TRBJ1-2
v_gene: TRBV6-5
d_gene: NA
abundance: many

CDR3nt: TGCAGCGTTGTGGGAGGGACAGGGACTGAAGCTTTCTTT
CDR3aa: CSVVGGTGTEAFF
j_gene: TRBJ1-1
v_gene: TRBV29-1
d_gene: TRBD1
abundance: few

CDR3nt: TGTGCCAGCAGTTACGCGTTCCTGAACACTGAAGCTTTCTTT
CDR3aa: CASSYAFLNTEAFF
j_gene: TRBJ1-1
v_gene: TRBV6-2/TRBV6-3
d_gene: NA
abundance: many

CDR3nt: TGTGCCAGTAGTGGCCAGGGACTAGCGGGAGGGCCGGGCATTCAGTACTTC
CDR3aa: CASSGQGLAGGPGIQYF
j_gene: TRBJ2-4
v_gene: TRBV19
d_gene: TRBD2
abundance: medium-sized

CDR3nt: TGCAGTGCTAGATCCAAAAGCGGGAGCCACATTCAGTACTTC
CDR3aa: CSARSKSGSHIQYF
j_gene: TRBJ2-4
v_gene: TRBV20-1
d_gene: TRBD2
abundance: NA

CDR3nt: TGCGCCAGCAGCCAAGGACGGGGGTTTGGGGAGACCCAGTACTTC
CDR3aa: CASSQGRGFGETQYF
j_gene: TRBJ2-5
v_gene: TRBV4-3
d_gene: NA
abundance: few